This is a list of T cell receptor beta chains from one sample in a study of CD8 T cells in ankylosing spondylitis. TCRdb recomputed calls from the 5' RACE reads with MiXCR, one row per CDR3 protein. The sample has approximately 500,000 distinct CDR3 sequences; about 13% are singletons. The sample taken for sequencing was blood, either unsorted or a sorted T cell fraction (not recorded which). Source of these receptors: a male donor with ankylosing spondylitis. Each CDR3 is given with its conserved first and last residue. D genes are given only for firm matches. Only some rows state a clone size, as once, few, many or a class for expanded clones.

CDR3 DNA: TGTGCCAGCAGCCCCTACGACCGGGCGGGGGAGACCCAGTACTTC
CDR3 protein: CASSPYDRAGETQYF
clone size: few
J gene: TRBJ2-5
V gene: TRBV4-2
D gene: -

CDR3 DNA: TGCAGTGCTAGAGATCCGGCGGGAGGGTACAATGAGCAGTTCTTC
CDR3 protein: CSARDPAGGYNEQFF
clone size: many
J gene: TRBJ2-1
V gene: TRBV20-1
D gene: TRBD2

CDR3 DNA: TGCAGTGCTAGGGATATCGCGAGGGGGCAGTTCTTC
CDR3 protein: CSARDIARGQFF
clone size: many
J gene: TRBJ2-1
V gene: TRBV20-1
D gene: -

CDR3 DNA: TGTGCCAGCAGTGAAGAGCGATACGAGCAGTACTTC
CDR3 protein: CASSEERYEQYF
clone size: -
J gene: TRBJ2-7
V gene: TRBV6-1
D gene: -

CDR3 DNA: TGTGCCAGCAGCTCTCGTATGGGAAGGAACTATGGCTACACCTTC
CDR3 protein: CASSSRMGRNYGYTF
clone size: few
J gene: TRBJ1-2
V gene: TRBV12-3/TRBV12-4
D gene: -

CDR3 DNA: TGTGCCACCAGTGATTTTACGACAGGGAATCAAGAGACCCAGTACTTC
CDR3 protein: CATSDFTTGNQETQYF
clone size: many
J gene: TRBJ2-5
V gene: TRBV24-1
D gene: TRBD1

CDR3 DNA: TGTGCCAGCAGCTTAGTTAACGGGGGGGGCACTGAAGCTTTCTTT
CDR3 protein: CASSLVNGGGTEAFF
clone size: few
J gene: TRBJ1-1
V gene: TRBV7-2
D gene: -

CDR3 DNA: TGTGCCAGCAGTCTCAAAAGGACAGGGGGCGATGGCTACACCTTC
CDR3 protein: CASSLKRTGGDGYTF
clone size: -
J gene: TRBJ1-2
V gene: TRBV12-3/TRBV12-4
D gene: TRBD1

CDR3 DNA: TGCAGTGCTACGGGATCCATAAACACTGAAGCTTTCTTT
CDR3 protein: CSATGSINTEAFF
clone size: many
J gene: TRBJ1-1
V gene: TRBV20-1
D gene: -

CDR3 DNA: TGTGCCAGCAGTCGCGGGGGCCTAGGGGCAGATACGCAGTATTTT
CDR3 protein: CASSRGGLGADTQYF
clone size: -
J gene: TRBJ2-3
V gene: TRBV6-1
D gene: -

CDR3 DNA: TGTGCCAGCAGCTTAGGTGCTAGCGGGAAATACAATGAGCAGTTCTTC
CDR3 protein: CASSLGASGKYNEQFF
clone size: few
J gene: TRBJ2-1
V gene: TRBV11-2
D gene: TRBD2

CDR3 DNA: TGCGCCAGCAGCTCACGGACTAGCTCAACGACCGGGGAGCTGTTTTTT
CDR3 protein: CASSSRTSSTTGELFF
clone size: -
J gene: TRBJ2-2
V gene: TRBV5-1
D gene: TRBD2

CDR3 DNA: TGTGCCAGCAGCTTAGGACAGGGTACGGATGAGCAGTTCTTC
CDR3 protein: CASSLGQGTDEQFF
clone size: few
J gene: TRBJ2-1
V gene: TRBV7-6
D gene: TRBD1

CDR3 DNA: TGTGCCAGCACCCCAGATTTTCAGGGGGCTAGCTATGGCTACACCTTC
CDR3 protein: CASTPDFQGASYGYTF
clone size: -
J gene: TRBJ1-2
V gene: TRBV14
D gene: TRBD1

CDR3 DNA: TGTGCCAGCAGTTACTCTTCGATGCGGGGGGCCAACGTCCTGACTTTC
CDR3 protein: CASSYSSMRGANVLTF
clone size: -
J gene: TRBJ2-6
V gene: TRBV6-5
D gene: -

CDR3 DNA: TGCGCCAGCAGCTCTCGTAGCGGAGGCTACAATGAGCAGTTCTTC
CDR3 protein: CASSSRSGGYNEQFF
clone size: many
J gene: TRBJ2-1
V gene: TRBV5-1
D gene: -

CDR3 DNA: TGTGCCACCAGTGATGGGCCGGGAGCAACTAATGAAAAACTGTTTTTT
CDR3 protein: CATSDGPGATNEKLFF
clone size: few
J gene: TRBJ1-4
V gene: TRBV24-1
D gene: -

CDR3 DNA: TGCAGCGTTGAAGAGCGGGGGATCACTGAAGCTTTCTTT
CDR3 protein: CSVEERGITEAFF
clone size: -
J gene: TRBJ1-1
V gene: TRBV29-1
D gene: -

CDR3 DNA: TGTGCCAGCAGGGCTAGCGGTCTCTTTCGCACAGATACGCAGTATTTT
CDR3 protein: CASRASGLFRTDTQYF
clone size: -
J gene: TRBJ2-3
V gene: TRBV2
D gene: TRBD2

CDR3 DNA: TGTGCCAGCAGTGCTAGACTAGCGGGAGTGGAGACCCAGTACTTC
CDR3 protein: CASSARLAGVETQYF
clone size: few
J gene: TRBJ2-5
V gene: TRBV27
D gene: TRBD2

CDR3 DNA: TGTGCCAGCAGTGACCACACTGGGTATGGGGAGCTGTTTTTT
CDR3 protein: CASSDHTGYGELFF
clone size: -
J gene: TRBJ2-2
V gene: TRBV2
D gene: -

CDR3 DNA: TGCGCCAGCAGCTTGGTTTCCAATGAGCAGTTCTTC
CDR3 protein: CASSLVSNEQFF
clone size: many
J gene: TRBJ2-1
V gene: TRBV5-1
D gene: -

CDR3 DNA: TGTGCCAGCAGCCCCGCCGTGGTTTCCAATGAGCAGTTCTTC
CDR3 protein: CASSPAVVSNEQFF
clone size: -
J gene: TRBJ2-1
V gene: TRBV7-8
D gene: -

CDR3 DNA: TGTGCCAGCAGTCCCCCAGGCGTCAATCAGCCCCAGCATTTT
CDR3 protein: CASSPPGVNQPQHF
clone size: many
J gene: TRBJ1-5
V gene: TRBV6-1
D gene: -

CDR3 DNA: TGCGCCAGCACCCGAGACTCATACTCCTACAATGAGCAGTTCTTC
CDR3 protein: CASTRDSYSYNEQFF
clone size: few
J gene: TRBJ2-1
V gene: TRBV5-1
D gene: -

CDR3 DNA: TGTGCCAGCAGTTATGCGCAAGATACGCAGTATTTT
CDR3 protein: CASSYAQDTQYF
clone size: -
J gene: TRBJ2-3
V gene: TRBV7-9
D gene: -

CDR3 DNA: TGCGCCAGCAGCTTGGCTCCGGCGGCAAATGAGCAGTTCTTC
CDR3 protein: CASSLAPAANEQFF
clone size: few
J gene: TRBJ2-1
V gene: TRBV5-1
D gene: -

CDR3 DNA: TGTGCCAGCAGCAAGAACCCGCAGGGGGTGTCTTACGAGCAGTACTTC
CDR3 protein: CASSKNPQGVSYEQYF
clone size: few
J gene: TRBJ2-7
V gene: TRBV27
D gene: TRBD1

CDR3 DNA: TGTGCCTGCCATATGGACCTCGGGGTTAATGAAAAACTGTTTTTT
CDR3 protein: CACHMDLGVNEKLFF
clone size: -
J gene: TRBJ1-4
V gene: TRBV30
D gene: -

CDR3 DNA: TGTGCCAGCAGCGTGGACAGGAGCAATTCACCCCTCCACTTT
CDR3 protein: CASSVDRSNSPLHF
clone size: -
J gene: TRBJ1-6
V gene: TRBV9
D gene: TRBD1

CDR3 DNA: TGTGCCAGCAGCTTTTACAGCGGGAGGGGGGAGGAGCAGTTCTTC
CDR3 protein: CASSFYSGRGEEQFF
clone size: -
J gene: TRBJ2-1
V gene: TRBV7-2
D gene: TRBD2

CDR3 DNA: TGTGCCACCAGTGCATCAGGGCTGAACACTGAAGCTTTCTTT
CDR3 protein: CATSASGLNTEAFF
clone size: few
J gene: TRBJ1-1
V gene: TRBV24-1
D gene: -

CDR3 DNA: TGTGCCAGCAGCCCGGGGTGGGGTGGCACAGATACGCAGTATTTT
CDR3 protein: CASSPGWGGTDTQYF
clone size: -
J gene: TRBJ2-3
V gene: TRBV11-2
D gene: -

CDR3 DNA: TGTGCCACCAGTGATTTGAAAGGACGGGGCACCGGGGAGCTGTTTTTT
CDR3 protein: CATSDLKGRGTGELFF
clone size: -
J gene: TRBJ2-2
V gene: TRBV24-1
D gene: -

CDR3 DNA: TGCAGTGCTATTAGGCCGGTTGGGACTAGCGGGAGAAAGAGATTAGGCAATGAGCAGTTCTTC
CDR3 protein: CSAIRPVGTSGRKRLGNEQFF
clone size: few
J gene: TRBJ2-1
V gene: TRBV20-1
D gene: TRBD2

CDR3 DNA: TGCGCCAGCAGCCTCGGACAGGGAGGAGGCACGCAGTATTTT
CDR3 protein: CASSLGQGGGTQYF
clone size: -
J gene: TRBJ2-3
V gene: TRBV5-1
D gene: TRBD1